The 27 T cell receptor beta chains below all came from one sample that was sequenced in a study of T cells in tumors and immune-related adverse events. Profiling relied on immunoSEQ multiplex PCR, and the TCRdb table lists in-frame clones only, not all of them. This table has about 24,000 clones, 75% to 95% appearing once. The sample here was lymph node tissue, taken from a patient treated with anti-PD-1 therapy. These receptor sequences come from a female donor with metastatic renal cell carcinoma.

V usage is TRBV10-3 and J usage is TRBJ2-5; unclear D gene. V lost 2 bases and J lost 5, with 21 bases in between. The CDR3 totals 17 residues. CDR1 ENHRY and CDR2 SYGVKD come from the germline V gene. Here the CDR3 DNA reads TGTGCCATCAGTGAGCCTCATCTGCCCGGGCTGGGGGAGACCCAGTACTTC. Amino acids: CAISEPHLPGLGETQYF.

The V call is TRBV5-1, the J call TRBJ2-7, with 11 bases matching TRBD2. This CDR3 spans 15 amino acids. Germline trimming cut 1 base from V and 5 bases from J; bases unmatched to any gene: 5. CDR1 and CDR2 from the germline V gene are SGHRS and YFSETQ. In DNA form, the CDR3 reads TGCGCCAGCAGCTTGACTAGCGGGAGCCGGAACGAGCAGTACTTC. It codes for CASSLTSGSRNEQYF.

The chain recombines TRBV20-1 with TRBJ1-1, with D uncertain. Per the germline V gene, CDR1 is DFQATT and CDR2 is SNEGSKA (reference sequence). The CDR3 consists of 11 residues. V lost 3 bases to trimming and J lost 4 bases, with 6 bases between them. The CDR3 is CSASSFTEAFF. DNA for the CDR3: TGCAGTGCTAGCTCTTTCACTGAAGCTTTCTTT.

The V call is TRBV5-4, the J call TRBJ2-5; D is undetermined. The V end was cut by 7 bases, the J end by 0 bases, with 7 bases between. The CDR3 is 12 residues long. Per germline, CDR1 SGHNT and CDR2 YYREEE (reference sequence). This chain's CDR3 is CASSQYQETQYF. CDR3 coding DNA: TGTGCCAGCTCGCAGTACCAAGAGACCCAGTACTTC.

The J gene is TRBJ2-7, the V gene TRBV2, with TRBD1 matching 8 bases. This CDR3 is 14 amino acids long. Per germline, CDR1 SNHLY and CDR2 FYNNEI. V lost 3 bases, J lost 2 bases, and 3 bases stayed unmatched. Written as DNA, the CDR3 is TGTGCCAGCAGTGAGTTGGGACAGGCCTACGAGCAGTACTTC. Its protein product is CASSELGQAYEQYF.

The chain joins TRBV6-6 to TRBJ2-3; D is unclear. The CDR3 covers 12 residues. The V end was cut by 4 bases, the J end by 3 bases, with 5 bases between. Germline values: CDR1 MNHNY, CDR2 SVGAGI (reference sequence). As DNA, the CDR3 is TGTGCCAGCAGTTTCCAAACAGATACGCAGTATTTT. This gives the protein CASSFQTDTQYF.

V gene TRBV6-5 combines with J gene TRBJ1-2; tentatively, D is TRBD1 (5 bases). Germline V gives CDR1 MNHEY, CDR2 SVGAGI. This CDR3 contains 13 residues. V was shortened by 2 bases and J by 6 bases, with 10 bases between the two germline ends. The CDR3 region is CASSYEGYNGYTF. As DNA, the CDR3 is TGTGCCAGCAGTTACGAGGGGTACAATGGCTACACCTTC.

J is TRBJ1-4 and V is TRBV6-6, with D perhaps matching TRBD1 (5 bases). Germline V gives CDR1 MNHNY, CDR2 SVGAGI (reference sequence). V was shortened by 6 bases and J by 4 bases, with 9 bases between the two germline ends. The CDR3 is made up of 13 amino acids. CDR3 in amino acids: CASRTGHNEKLFF. The CDR3 region has the DNA TGTGCCAGCAGGACGGGGCATAATGAAAAACTGTTTTTT.

The J gene is TRBJ1-2, the V gene TRBV7-9; D gene unclear. V lost 2 bases to trimming and J lost 6 bases, with 7 bases between them. The CDR3 spans 12 residues. Germline-derived CDR1 and CDR2 are SEHNR and FQNEAQ (reference sequence). This chain's CDR3 is CASSLNGHGYTF. In DNA, the CDR3 is TGTGCCAGCAGCTTAAACGGGCATGGCTACACCTTC. Together with reference TRBV7-9 and TRBJ1-2, the CDR3 gives the full variable domain: DTGVSQNPRHKITKRGQNVTFRCDPISEHNRLYWYRQTLGQGPEFLTYFQNEAQLEKSRLLSDRFSAERPKGSFSTLEIQRTEQGDSAMYLCASSLNGHGYTFGSGTRLTVV.

The chain is built from TRBV19 and TRBJ2-1; D gene uncertain. The CDR3 is 15 residues long. Germline V CDR1 and CDR2: LNHDA, SQIVND (reference sequence). The V and J ends lost 5 bases and 4 bases respectively, with 15 bases between them. The CDR3 bases are TGTGCCAGTAGTCAAAGGGCCGACCTATACAATGAGCAGTTCTTC. Amino acids: CASSQRADLYNEQFF.

This sequence joins TRBV5-1 and TRBJ2-2; 13 nucleotides match TRBD2. Trimming cost V 4 bases and J 6 bases; bases outside gene matches: 9. CDR3 length: 17 amino acids. The V gene's germline CDR1 is SGHRS and CDR2 YFSETQ. CDR3: CASSARTSGRRSGELFF. CDR3 in DNA: TGCGCCAGCAGCGCTCGGACTAGCGGGAGAAGATCCGGGGAGCTGTTTTTT.

V is TRBV5-1 and J is TRBJ2-7; TRBD2 aligns across 12 bases. The germline CDR1 and CDR2 sequences are SGHRS and YFSETQ. The CDR3 is made up of 15 amino acids. The junction had 4 bases not matched to a gene; V was cut back by 1 base and J by 5 bases. CDR3 coding DNA: TGCGCCAGCAGCTTGAGGACTAGCGGGATCAACGAGCAGTACTTC. Translated: CASSLRTSGINEQYF.

This chain joins TRBV15 and TRBJ2-2; 7 nucleotides agree with TRBD1. V gave up 3 bases and J gave up 0 bases; unmatched junction bases: 1. The CDR3 totals 15 residues. Germline values: CDR1 LNHNV, CDR2 YYDKDF (reference sequence). CDR3 in amino acids: CATSSGQANTGELFF. CDR3 in DNA: TGTGCCACCAGCAGTGGACAGGCGAACACCGGGGAGCTGTTTTTT.

This chain uses TRBV5-8 with TRBJ2-7, with 8 bases matching TRBD1. The CDR3 totals 15 residues. Germline V gives CDR1 SGHTS, CDR2 YDEGEE. The V segment lost 1 base and the J segment 3 bases; nucleotides outside the gene matches: 6. The CDR3 region has the DNA TGTGCCAGCAGCTTGCAGTTTGGACAGGGCTACGAGCAGTACTTC. Amino acid sequence: CASSLQFGQGYEQYF.

The genes are TRBV15 and TRBJ1-3, with D perhaps matching TRBD1 (6 bases). The CDR3 is 14 amino acids. Germline values: CDR1 LNHNV, CDR2 YYDKDF (reference sequence). The V gene lost 0 bases and the J gene lost 3 bases, with 6 bases spanning the gap. Written as DNA, the CDR3 is TGTGCCACCAGCAGAGACAGGGGTGGAAACACCATATATTTT. Translation: CATSRDRGGNTIYF.

The rearrangement joins TRBV18 to TRBJ2-3; TRBD2 is a possible D gene (6 bases). V lost 3 bases and J 3 bases, leaving 22 bases between the germline ends. The CDR3 is made up of 18 amino acids. Per germline, CDR1 KGHSH and CDR2 LQKENI. The CDR3 is CASSPNEGTIAGTDTQYF. CDR3 DNA sequence: TGTGCCAGCTCACCCAACGAGGGTACCATTGCGGGGACAGATACGCAGTATTTT.

The chain links TRBV4-3 to TRBJ2-7; TRBD1 or TRBD2 may be the D gene (5 bases each). This CDR3 has 15 residues. Germline-derived CDR1 and CDR2 are LGHNA and YSLEER. V was shortened by 3 bases and J by 0 bases, with 12 bases between the two germline ends. The DNA for the CDR3 is TGCGCCAGCAGCCATCCGGGACGTAGCTCCTACGAGCAGTACTTC. This gives the protein CASSHPGRSSYEQYF.

This clone appeared once. V is TRBV7-9 and J is TRBJ2-2, with 12 bases fitting TRBD1. Trimming removed 5 bases from V and 7 bases from J; junction bases left unmatched: 5. Germline lookup yields CDR1 SEHNR and CDR2 FQNEAQ (reference sequence). The length of the CDR3 is 15 residues. The CDR3 sequence is CASSRDRGLHGELFF. CDR3 sequence (DNA): TGTGCCAGCAGCCGGGACAGGGGGCTTCACGGGGAGCTGTTTTTT.

This clone was detected only once. The V gene is TRBV10-1, the J gene TRBJ2-7; 9 nucleotides align to TRBD1. Germline V CDR1 and CDR2: WNHNN, SYGVQD (reference sequence). The CDR3 loop spans 14 amino acids. V dropped 10 bases and J dropped 2; count of bases not matched to a gene: 9. The CDR3 sequence is CANSGQGNTYEQYF. CDR3 sequence (DNA): TGCGCCAACTCGGGACAGGGCAATACCTACGAGCAGTACTTC.

The chain recombines TRBV25-1 with TRBJ2-7, with TRBD1 identical over 10 bases. Trimming at V came to 7 bases and at J to 4 bases, leaving 13 bases not matched to a gene. The germline V gene has CDR1 MGHDK and CDR2 SYGVNS. CDR3 length: 16 residues. CDR3 residues: CASTQGGTGVVYEQYF. CDR3 DNA: TGTGCCAGCACCCAAGGGGGGACAGGGGTAGTTTACGAGCAGTACTTC.

The chain couples TRBV6-5 to TRBJ1-2; TRBD1 is a possible D gene (6 bases). Trimming pared 0 bases from V and 4 bases from J, leaving 12 bases between. The CDR3 sequence is 15 residues long. Germline V lookup: CDR1 MNHEY, CDR2 SVGAGI. The DNA of the CDR3 is TGTGCCAGCAGTTACTCTGGCGGGGGCACCTATGGCTACACCTTC. Its translation: CASSYSGGGTYGYTF.

This clone was counted a single time. Other DNA variants within this sample encode the same CDR3. V gene TRBV20-1 combines with J gene TRBJ2-7; D might be TRBD1 (5 bases). CDR3 size: 11 residues. Germline CDR1 reads DFQATT; CDR2 reads SNEGSKA (reference sequence). V was clipped by 3 bases and J by 6 bases, with 9 bases between them. The CDR3 is CSARQGFEQYF. DNA for the CDR3: TGCAGTGCTAGGCAGGGTTTCGAGCAGTACTTC.

In its sample, this clone was seen once. V and J are TRBV30 and TRBJ2-3; D is perhaps TRBD1 (6 bases). V lost 5 bases to trimming and J lost 0 bases, with 21 bases between them. Germline values: CDR1 GTSNPN, CDR2 SVGIG (reference sequence). This CDR3 has 17 amino acids. The DNA of the CDR3 is TGTGCCTGGGAGAAATGGACAGTTTACGGGAGCACAGATACGCAGTATTTT. As protein: CAWEKWTVYGSTDTQYF.

This clone came up a few times. This chain connects TRBV27 to TRBJ1-2, with D perhaps TRBD1 (6 bases). The germline CDR1 and CDR2 sequences are MNHEY and SMNVEV (reference sequence). There are 15 residues in the CDR3. V was clipped by 5 bases and J by 5 bases, with 18 bases between them. CDR3 loop: CASSTQQGKGYGYTF. CDR3 bases: TGTGCCAGCAGTACACAACAGGGAAAGGGGTATGGCTACACCTTC.

The chain combines TRBV7-6 with TRBJ2-1, with TRBD2 matching over 7 bases. The CDR3 has 17 residues. With 5 bases clipped from V and 4 bases from J, the junction kept 14 bases outside the gene matches. Germline CDR1 SGHVS, CDR2 FNYEAQ. CDR3 nucleotide sequence: TGTGCCAGCAGCCACCCCCGGGCTAGGGAGGGTTACAATGAGCAGTTCTTC. It encodes CASSHPRAREGYNEQFF.

The rearrangement links TRBV5-4 to TRBJ1-1, with D possibly being TRBD1 (5 bases). The ends were cut back, 0 bases at V and 0 bases at J, with 12 bases in the middle. Germline V gene data show CDR1 as SGHNT and CDR2 as YYREEE (reference sequence). The CDR3 covers 16 residues. This CDR3 is CASSLVAGRMNTEAFF. CDR3 DNA: TGTGCCAGCAGCTTGGTAGCAGGGAGGATGAACACTGAAGCTTTCTTT.

This chain uses TRBV4-1 with TRBJ2-4, with 11 bases fitting TRBD1. Germline trimming cut 3 bases from V and 0 bases from J; bases unmatched to any gene: 10. This CDR3 has 19 residues. Per germline, CDR1 MGHRA and CDR2 YSYEKL. CDR3 region: CASSQIGTGGELAKNIQYF. The DNA for the CDR3 is TGCGCCAGCAGCCAGATCGGGACAGGGGGAGAACTAGCCAAAAACATTCAGTACTTC.